One and the same sample provided the 23 T cell receptor beta chains below, sequenced in a study of T cells after yellow fever vaccination. One entry per CDR3 protein results from TCRdb running MiXCR on the 5' RACE reads. The top ten clones hold about a sixth of a sample with hundreds of thousands of distinct CDR3 sequences, 20% to 25% of them seen once. This material consisted of PBMCs, taken approximately 22 days after the first yellow fever vaccination. These receptors all come from a man aged 18 to 29 who received the YFV17D yellow fever vaccine.

There are a few counts of this clonotype. V usage is TRBV11-2 and J usage is TRBJ1-5, with TRBD1 matching over 7 bases. With 3 bases clipped from V and 0 bases from J, the junction kept 2 bases outside the gene matches. Germline V CDR1 and CDR2: SGHAT, FQNNGV. This CDR3 has 15 amino acids. DNA for the CDR3: TGTGCCAGCAGCTTGGACAGGCTTAGCAATCAGCCCCAGCATTTT. Its protein product is CASSLDRLSNQPQHF.

This clonotype was seen more than once but under ten times. This sequence joins TRBV10-3 and TRBJ2-3; perhaps TRBD1 as D (5 bases). Germline values: CDR1 ENHRY, CDR2 SYGVKD. This CDR3 spans 14 amino acids. Deletions cut 3 bases from V and 3 bases from J, with 10 bases between. The CDR3 DNA sequence: TGTGCCATCAGTGATCAGGGTCAAACAGATACGCAGTATTTT. As protein: CAISDQGQTDTQYF.

This clonotype was seen a handful of times. The V and J genes are TRBV20-1 and TRBJ2-1; 8 nucleotides align to TRBD2. CDR1 is DFQATT and CDR2 is SNEGSKA in the germline V gene (reference sequence). V dropped 3 bases and J dropped 0; count of bases not matched to a gene: 7. This CDR3 has 16 amino acids. The CDR3 nucleotides are TGCAGTGCTAGCGCGACTAGCGTTCGCTCCTACAATGAGCAGTTCTTC. Protein product: CSASATSVRSYNEQFF.

V usage is TRBV28 and J usage is TRBJ2-6, with D maybe TRBD1 (5 bases). The V gene's germline CDR1 is MDHEN and CDR2 SYDVKM. The CDR3 runs to 16 residues. With 4 bases removed from V and 4 bases from J, the gap between germline ends came to 14 bases. Written as DNA, the CDR3 is TGTGCCAGCAGTTGGCCAGGGTCATCGGGGGCCAACGTCCTGACTTTC. It specifies CASSWPGSSGANVLTF.

This clonotype has a handful of counts. The CDR3 loop reads CASSERHQAASTDTQYF. The DNA of the CDR3 is TGTGCCAGCAGTGAAAGGCATCAAGCGGCTAGCACAGATACGCAGTATTTT. The chain recombines TRBV25-1 with TRBJ2-3; a possible D gene is TRBD2 (5 bases). The V end lost 2 bases, the J end lost 0 bases, and 15 bases lay between the germline ends. The germline CDR1 and CDR2 sequences are MGHDK and SYGVNS. The CDR3 is made up of 17 amino acids.

The chain links TRBV6-1 to TRBJ2-5; D assignment may be TRBD1 or TRBD2 (5 bases each). The germline V gene has CDR1 MNHNS and CDR2 SASEGT. This CDR3 is built from 14 residues. V lost 6 bases and J lost 2, with 13 bases in between. The CDR3 reads CASSAGTIQETQYF. The CDR3 DNA reads as TGTGCCAGCAGCGCTGGGACCATACAAGAGACCCAGTACTTC.

This chain joins TRBV28 and TRBJ2-1; D tentatively reads TRBD1 or TRBD2 (6 bases each). The CDR3 is 12 amino acids. Trimming removed 6 bases at V and 15 bases at J, with 18 bases between. Germline-derived CDR1 and CDR2 are MDHEN and SYDVKM. The CDR3 DNA reads as TGTGCCAGCAGCCACAATAGGGGGGCGTGGTTCTTC. As protein: CASSHNRGAWFF.

This clonotype was detected a few times. J is TRBJ2-1 and V is TRBV20-1, with unresolved D. This CDR3 has 13 residues. V was clipped by 4 bases and J by 8 bases, with 15 bases between them. Germline V gene data show CDR1 as DFQATT and CDR2 as SNEGSKA (reference sequence). The CDR3 here is CSATQAWQDEQFF. In nucleotides, the CDR3 is TGCAGTGCTACCCAAGCGTGGCAGGATGAGCAGTTCTTC.

The chain has TRBV6-1 and TRBJ2-3; no firm D call. The CDR3 has 14 amino acids. The germline CDR1 and CDR2 sequences are MNHNS and SASEGT. The V end lost 10 bases, the J end lost 7 bases, and 21 bases lay between the germline ends. The CDR3 loop reads CATHDALGVYTQYF. The CDR3 DNA follows: TGTGCCACTCACGACGCGTTAGGAGTATATACGCAGTATTTT.

This clonotype was seen more than once but under ten times. The V call is TRBV4-3, the J call TRBJ2-5, with 12 nucleotides matching TRBD2. The junction had 8 bases not matched to a gene; V was cut back by 4 bases and J by 5 bases. The CDR3 sequence is 16 residues long. Germline V lookup: CDR1 LGHNA, CDR2 YSLEER. In nucleotides, the CDR3 is TGCGCCAGCAGCCCCTCTAGCGGGGGGGCCTGGGAGACCCAGTACTTC. Residues: CASSPSSGGAWETQYF.

This clonotype was found a few times. One end of the junction is discordant with germline, which a read error may explain. The chain uses TRBV7-2 and TRBJ2-5; 9 bases line up with TRBD1. The CDR3 extends over 12 amino acids. CDR1 is SGHTA and CDR2 is FQGNSA in the germline V gene. The CDR3 loop reads CASSLDRGSTDF. The DNA of the CDR3 is TGTGCCAGCAGCCTGGACAGGGGCTCGACCGACTTC. The whole variable domain, remainder taken from reference TRBV7-2 and TRBJ2-5, is GAGVSQSPSNKVTEKGKDVELRCDPISGHTALYWYRQSLGQGLEFLIYFQGNSAPDKSGLPSDRFSAERTGGSVSTLTIQRTQQEDSAVYLCASSLDRGSTDFGPGTRLLVL.

The chain carries TRBV12-3 or TRBV12-4 and TRBJ2-7; D gene ambiguous. The CDR3 has 14 residues. Trimming left V 2 bases short and J 2 bases short, with 10 bases between. DNA of the CDR3: TGTGCCAGCAGTTTAAGTCCCGGCCCCTACGAGCAGTACTTC. As protein: CASSLSPGPYEQYF.

This clonotype has more than one count but fewer than ten. The chain uses TRBV11-2 and TRBJ2-3; 12 bases line up with TRBD2. Germline loops: CDR1 SGHAT, CDR2 FQNNGV. Germline trimming cut 3 bases from V and 3 bases from J; bases unmatched to any gene: 10. The CDR3 sequence is 18 residues long. CDR3 DNA: TGTGCCAGCAGCTTGGGGCGACTAGCGGGGGCCGGAACAGATACGCAGTATTTT. Residues: CASSLGRLAGAGTDTQYF.

The CDR3 spells CASGTSSYEQYF. Written as DNA, the CDR3 is TGTGCCTCTGGGACCTCCTCCTACGAGCAGTACTTC. This chain uses TRBV19 with TRBJ2-7; D might be TRBD1 or TRBD2, each matching 5 bases. Between the trimmed V and J ends, which lost 11 bases and 0 bases, there was a span of 11 bases. Germline V gene lookup returns CDR1 LNHDA and CDR2 SQIVND (reference sequence). This CDR3 region has 12 residues.

This chain connects TRBV7-9 to TRBJ2-6; no definite D call. Trimming stripped 1 base from V and 2 bases from J, with 6 bases between. Germline assignment: CDR1 SEHNR and CDR2 FQNEAQ (reference sequence). The CDR3 consists of 15 residues. DNA of the CDR3: TGTGCCAGCAGCTTAGTTCTCCCTGGGGCCAACGTCCTGACTTTC. It yields the protein CASSLVLPGANVLTF.

This clonotype has just a few counts. The chain links TRBV7-2 to TRBJ2-1; no definite D call. From germline, CDR1 is SGHTA and CDR2 FQGNSA. Trimming shortened V by 4 bases and J by 10 bases, and 8 bases separated the two germline ends. The CDR3 is 11 residues long. CDR3 nucleotides: TGTGCCAGCAGCTGGTATACGGAGCAGTTCTTC. As protein: CASSWYTEQFF.

This clonotype has just a few counts. The rearrangement uses TRBV6-5 and TRBJ2-5; 12 nucleotides line up with TRBD2. Germline V gives CDR1 MNHEY, CDR2 SVGAGI. The CDR3 has 16 amino acids. Trimming removed 1 base from V and 5 bases from J; junction bases left unmatched: 5. CDR3 loop: CASSYFGLAGRETQYF. The CDR3 DNA reads TGTGCCAGCAGTTACTTTGGACTAGCGGGGCGGGAGACCCAGTACTTC.

The CDR3 DNA is TGTGCCAGCTCACCACGTGGGGTAGAGACCCAGTACTTC. Protein sequence: CASSPRGVETQYF. The V gene is TRBV18, the J gene TRBJ2-5; D is uncertain. The ends were cut back, 1 base at V and 4 bases at J, with 7 bases in the middle. Germline V lookup: CDR1 KGHSH, CDR2 LQKENI. The CDR3 covers 13 residues.

The chain recombines TRBV19 with TRBJ2-3; 7 positions agree with TRBD2. Unmatched junction bases numbered 7, after V lost 7 bases and J lost 0 bases. Per the germline V gene, CDR1 is LNHDA and CDR2 is SQIVND (reference sequence). The CDR3 runs to 15 residues. The CDR3 here is CASTTLATSTDTQYF. Here the CDR3 DNA reads TGTGCCAGTACCACACTAGCGACTAGCACAGATACGCAGTATTTT. Looking up the rest from reference TRBV19 and TRBJ2-3 gives the full variable domain: DGGITQSPKYLFRKEGQNVTLSCEQNLNHDAMYWYRQDPGQGLRLIYYSQIVNDFQKGDIAEGYSVSREKKESFPLTVTSAQKNPTAFYLCASTTLATSTDTQYFGPGTRLTVL.

A few counts support this clonotype. This chain links TRBV6-1 with TRBJ2-2; possibly TRBD1 or TRBD2 for D (6 bases each). CDR3 length equals 13 residues. V lost 11 bases to trimming and J lost 1 base, with 11 bases between them. Germline CDR1 is MNHNS and CDR2 is SASEGT. The CDR3 loop reads CAGGQKNTGELFF. In nucleotides, the CDR3 is TGTGCCGGGGGGCAGAAGAACACCGGGGAGCTGTTTTTT.

This clonotype has a handful of counts. V and J are TRBV6-5 and TRBJ2-5, with a weak D call TRBD1 (6 bases). V was trimmed by 0 bases and J by 0 bases, leaving 14 bases between them. The CDR3 is made up of 17 amino acids. Germline V gene data show CDR1 as MNHEY and CDR2 as SVGAGI. The CDR3 DNA sequence: TGTGCCAGCAGTTACTCGGCTGACGGACAGAACCAAGAGACCCAGTACTTC. Translated, it gives CASSYSADGQNQETQYF.

The genes are TRBV18 and TRBJ2-7, with D uncertain. The CDR3 totals 15 residues. Germline V gives CDR1 KGHSH, CDR2 LQKENI. The V end lost 6 bases, the J end lost 5 bases, and 20 bases lay between the germline ends. The CDR3 protein is CASSTRLDLRNEQYF. CDR3 DNA sequence: TGTGCCAGCTCGACCCGACTGGATCTCCGGAACGAGCAGTACTTC.

This clonotype showed up just a few times. This chain joins TRBV9 and TRBJ2-2; 8 nucleotides agree with TRBD1. From germline, CDR1 is SGDLS and CDR2 YYNGEE. This CDR3 is 17 amino acids long. Trimming removed 1 base from V and 3 bases from J; junction bases left unmatched: 8. The CDR3 loop is CASSVSQDRVDTGELFF. CDR3 DNA sequence: TGTGCCAGCAGCGTATCACAGGACAGGGTAGACACCGGGGAGCTGTTTTTT.